This entry concerns a single T cell receptor (beta chain). Its antigen remains unknown. This sample was taken from a study of PD-1 blockade in classical Hodgkin lymphoma. Whole-study results and caveats: Healthy donors were reported to have higher baseline TCR diversity than newly diagnosed patients. Patients with a complete response exhibited baseline diversity comparable to newly diagnosed patients.

Assay used: immunoSEQ multiplex PCR; TCRdb lists only in-frame clones, some missing. The repertoire includes approximately 17,000 clones, roughly 80% of them detected once, and roughly 24% sits in the top ten. Germline CDR1 LGHNA, CDR2 YNFKEQ. V lost 0 bases to trimming and J lost 1 base, with 12 bases between them. The CDR3 is made up of 16 amino acids. After autologous stem cell transplantation all patients relapsed, and prior brentuximab vedotin exposure differed between cohorts. The sequences come from peripheral blood mononuclear cells (PBMCs), collected at baseline. The rearrangement links TRBV4-2 to TRBJ1-2; a possible D gene is TRBD1 (6 bases). This sequence originates from a human donor with classical Hodgkin lymphoma. DNA of the CDR3: TGTGCCAGCAGCCAAGATAGGGGGGCAGATAACTATGGCTACACCTTC. Its translation is CASSQDRGADNYGYTF.